The T cell receptor (beta chain) described here comes from a study of shared clonotypes between healthy human individuals. The study ran the assay at deep level. Using immunoSEQ multiplex PCR, the repertoire was profiled, and TCRdb retains in-frame clones only, with some absent. The sample holds around 500,000 clones, 70% to 80% seen once. The CDR3 has 13 amino acids. The V and J ends lost 0 bases and 5 bases respectively, with 7 bases between them. Germline CDR1 SGDLS, CDR2 YYNGEE. The source of this sequence is a woman aged 40 to 50 in good health. Some clones in this sample may be carry-over from other donors' samples. The chain uses TRBV9 and TRBJ2-3; D gene uncertain. Sequenced: PBMCs. CDR3 protein: CASSVATRDTQYF. The CDR3 DNA is TGTGCCAGCAGCGTAGCTACGAGAGATACGCAGTATTTT.